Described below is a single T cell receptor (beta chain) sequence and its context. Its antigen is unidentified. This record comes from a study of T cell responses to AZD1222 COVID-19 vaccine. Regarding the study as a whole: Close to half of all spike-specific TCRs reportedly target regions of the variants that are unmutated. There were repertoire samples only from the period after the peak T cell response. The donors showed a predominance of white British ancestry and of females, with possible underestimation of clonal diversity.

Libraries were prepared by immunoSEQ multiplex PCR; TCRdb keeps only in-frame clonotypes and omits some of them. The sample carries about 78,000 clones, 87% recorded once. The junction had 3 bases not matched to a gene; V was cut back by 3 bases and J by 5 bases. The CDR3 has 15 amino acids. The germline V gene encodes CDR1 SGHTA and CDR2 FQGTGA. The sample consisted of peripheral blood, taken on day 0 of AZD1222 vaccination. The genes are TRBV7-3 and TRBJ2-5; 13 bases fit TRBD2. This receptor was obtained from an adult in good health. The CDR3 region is CASSFGLAGDETQYF. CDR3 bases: TGTGCCAGCAGCTTCGGACTAGCGGGAGATGAGACCCAGTACTTC.